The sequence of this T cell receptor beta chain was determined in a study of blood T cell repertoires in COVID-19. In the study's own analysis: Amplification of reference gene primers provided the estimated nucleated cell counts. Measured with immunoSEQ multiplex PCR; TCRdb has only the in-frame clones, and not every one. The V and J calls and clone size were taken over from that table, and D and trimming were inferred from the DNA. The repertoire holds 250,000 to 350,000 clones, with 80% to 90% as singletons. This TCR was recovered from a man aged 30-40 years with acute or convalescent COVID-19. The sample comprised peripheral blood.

CDR3 DNA sequence: TGTGCCAGCACCACACTTAGGAGCTCCTACAATGAGCAGTTCTTC. Encoded protein: CASTTLRSSYNEQFF. The V and J genes are TRBV7-9 and TRBJ2-1; D gene ambiguous. CDR3 size: 15 residues. CDR1 is SEHNR, CDR2 FQNEAQ, per germline (reference sequence). V lost 7 bases and J lost 0, with 13 bases in between.